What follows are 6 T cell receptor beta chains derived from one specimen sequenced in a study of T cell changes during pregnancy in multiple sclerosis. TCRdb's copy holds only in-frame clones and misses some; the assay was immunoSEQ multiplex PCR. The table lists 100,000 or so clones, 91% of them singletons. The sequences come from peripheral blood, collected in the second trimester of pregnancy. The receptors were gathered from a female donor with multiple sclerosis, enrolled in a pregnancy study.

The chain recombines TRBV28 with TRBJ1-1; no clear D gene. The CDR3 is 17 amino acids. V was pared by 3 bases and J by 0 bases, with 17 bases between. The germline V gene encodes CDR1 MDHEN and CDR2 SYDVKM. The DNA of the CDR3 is TGTGCCAGCAGTTTGACAACATGGGAGAGCATGAACACTGAAGCTTTCTTT. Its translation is CASSLTTWESMNTEAFF.

The CDR3 here is CASSSAGELFF. Written as DNA, the CDR3 is TGTGCCAGCAGTTCTGCCGGGGAGCTGTTTTTT. The chain combines TRBV28 with TRBJ2-2; D not certain. The CDR3 has 11 residues. Deletions cut 4 bases from V and 6 bases from J, with 3 bases between. Germline CDR1 MDHEN, CDR2 SYDVKM.

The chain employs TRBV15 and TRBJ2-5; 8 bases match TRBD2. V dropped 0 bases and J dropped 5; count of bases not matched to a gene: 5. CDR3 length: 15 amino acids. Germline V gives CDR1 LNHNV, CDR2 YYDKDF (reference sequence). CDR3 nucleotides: TGTGCCACCAGCAGAGATCCCGGGAGGGGTGAGACCCAGTACTTC. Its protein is CATSRDPGRGETQYF.

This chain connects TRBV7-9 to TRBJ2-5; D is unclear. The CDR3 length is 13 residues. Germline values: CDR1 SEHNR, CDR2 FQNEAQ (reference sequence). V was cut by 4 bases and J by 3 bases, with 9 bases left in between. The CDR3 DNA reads TGTGCCAGCAGCTCCATTGCGGAAGAGACCCAGTACTTC. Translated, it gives CASSSIAEETQYF.

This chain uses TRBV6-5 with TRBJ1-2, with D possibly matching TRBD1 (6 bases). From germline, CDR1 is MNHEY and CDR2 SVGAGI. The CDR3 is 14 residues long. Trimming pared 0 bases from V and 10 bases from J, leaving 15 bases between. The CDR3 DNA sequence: TGTGCCAGCAGTTACTCCCGGGCAGGGGTCTTCTACACCTTC. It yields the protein CASSYSRAGVFYTF.

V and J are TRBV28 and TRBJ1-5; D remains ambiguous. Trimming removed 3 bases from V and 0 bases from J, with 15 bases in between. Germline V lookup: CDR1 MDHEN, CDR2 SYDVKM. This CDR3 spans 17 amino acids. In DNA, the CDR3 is TGTGCCAGCAGTTTTCGGTTCTGGTCGTATAGCAATCAGCCCCAGCATTTT. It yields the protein CASSFRFWSYSNQPQHF.